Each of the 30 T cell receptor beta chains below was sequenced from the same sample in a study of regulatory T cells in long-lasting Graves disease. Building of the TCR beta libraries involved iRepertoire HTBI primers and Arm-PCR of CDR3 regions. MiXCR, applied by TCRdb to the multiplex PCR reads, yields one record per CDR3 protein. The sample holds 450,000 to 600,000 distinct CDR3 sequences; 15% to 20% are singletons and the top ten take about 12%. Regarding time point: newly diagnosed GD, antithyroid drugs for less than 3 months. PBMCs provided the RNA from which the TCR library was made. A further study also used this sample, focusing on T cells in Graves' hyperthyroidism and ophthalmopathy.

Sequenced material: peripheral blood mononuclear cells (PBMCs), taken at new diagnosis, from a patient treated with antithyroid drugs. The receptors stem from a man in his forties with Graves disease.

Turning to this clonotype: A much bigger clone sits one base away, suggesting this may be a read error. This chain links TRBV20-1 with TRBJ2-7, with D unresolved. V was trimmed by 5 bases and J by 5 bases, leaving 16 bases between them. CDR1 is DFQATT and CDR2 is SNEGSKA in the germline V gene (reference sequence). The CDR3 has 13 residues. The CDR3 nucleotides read TGCAGTGCTGCGCGGACGGGTATCCACGAGCAGTACTTC. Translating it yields CSAARTGIHEQYF.

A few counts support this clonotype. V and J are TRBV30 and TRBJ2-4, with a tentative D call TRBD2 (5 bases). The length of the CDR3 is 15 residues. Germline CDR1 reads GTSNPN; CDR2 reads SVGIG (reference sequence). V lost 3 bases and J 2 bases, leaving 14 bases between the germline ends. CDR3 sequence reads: CAWSPKGETKNIQYF. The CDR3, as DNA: TGTGCCTGGAGCCCTAAGGGAGAGACCAAAAACATTCAGTACTTC.

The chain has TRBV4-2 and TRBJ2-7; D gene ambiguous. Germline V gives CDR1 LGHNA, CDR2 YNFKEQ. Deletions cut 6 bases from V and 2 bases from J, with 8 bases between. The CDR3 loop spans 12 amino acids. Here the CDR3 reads CASSFLTYEQYF. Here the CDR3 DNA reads TGTGCCAGCAGTTTTTTGACCTACGAGCAGTACTTC.

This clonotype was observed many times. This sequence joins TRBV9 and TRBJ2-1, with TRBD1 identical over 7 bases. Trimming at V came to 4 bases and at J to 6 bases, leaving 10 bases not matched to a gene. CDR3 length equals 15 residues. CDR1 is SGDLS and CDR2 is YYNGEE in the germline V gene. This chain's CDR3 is CASSTGTVTGNEQFF. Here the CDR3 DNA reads TGTGCCAGCAGCACCGGGACAGTTACTGGCAATGAGCAGTTCTTC.

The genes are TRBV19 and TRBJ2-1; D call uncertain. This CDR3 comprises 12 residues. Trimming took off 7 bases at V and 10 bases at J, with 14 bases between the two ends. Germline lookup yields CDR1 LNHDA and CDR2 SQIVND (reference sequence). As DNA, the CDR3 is TGTGCCAGTACGAGGTTTGGTTGGGAGCAGTTCTTC. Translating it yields CASTRFGWEQFF.

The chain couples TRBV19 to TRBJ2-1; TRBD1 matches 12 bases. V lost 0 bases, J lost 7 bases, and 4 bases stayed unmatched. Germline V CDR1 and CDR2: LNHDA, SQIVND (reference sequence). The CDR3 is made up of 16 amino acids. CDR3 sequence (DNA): TGTGCCAGTAGTATAGAGGGGGACAGGGGGCTAAATGAGCAGTTCTTC. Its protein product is CASSIEGDRGLNEQFF.

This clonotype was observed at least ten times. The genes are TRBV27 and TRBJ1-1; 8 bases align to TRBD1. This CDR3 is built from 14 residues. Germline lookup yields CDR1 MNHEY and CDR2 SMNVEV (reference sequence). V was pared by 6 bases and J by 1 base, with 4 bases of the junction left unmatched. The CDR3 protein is CASSRGQGNTEAFF. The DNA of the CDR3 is TGTGCCAGCAGCCGTGGACAGGGGAACACTGAAGCTTTCTTT.

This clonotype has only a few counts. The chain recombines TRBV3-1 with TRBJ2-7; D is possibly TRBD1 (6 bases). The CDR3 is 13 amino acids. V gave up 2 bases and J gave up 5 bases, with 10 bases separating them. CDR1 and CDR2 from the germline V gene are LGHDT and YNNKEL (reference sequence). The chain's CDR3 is CASSQPRGHEQYF. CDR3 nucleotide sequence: TGTGCCAGCAGCCAACCCAGGGGCCACGAGCAGTACTTC.

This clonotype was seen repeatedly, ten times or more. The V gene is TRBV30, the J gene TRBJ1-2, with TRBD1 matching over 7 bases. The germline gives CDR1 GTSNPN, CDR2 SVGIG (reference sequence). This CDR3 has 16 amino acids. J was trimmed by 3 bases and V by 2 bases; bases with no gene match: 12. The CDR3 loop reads CAWSPEPGGFDYGYTF. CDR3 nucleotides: TGTGCCTGGAGTCCAGAGCCAGGGGGATTCGACTATGGCTACACCTTC.

CDR3 in DNA: TGCGCCAGCAGCCAAGAGCCAGGGGATATCTCTGGGGCCAACGTCCTGACTTTC. Translation: CASSQEPGDISGANVLTF. The chain has TRBV4-1 and TRBJ2-6; D perhaps matches TRBD1 (6 bases). This CDR3 has 18 residues. V was trimmed by 0 bases and J by 0 bases, leaving 12 bases between them. The germline V gene has CDR1 MGHRA and CDR2 YSYEKL.

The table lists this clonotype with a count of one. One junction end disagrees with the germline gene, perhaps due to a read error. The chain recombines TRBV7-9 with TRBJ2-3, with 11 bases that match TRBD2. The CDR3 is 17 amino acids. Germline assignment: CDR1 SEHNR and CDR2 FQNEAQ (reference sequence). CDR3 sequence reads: CASSFLPSGRWTDMQYF. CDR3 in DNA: TGTGCCAGCAGCTTCCTTCCTAGCGGGAGGTGGACAGATATGCAGTATTTT.

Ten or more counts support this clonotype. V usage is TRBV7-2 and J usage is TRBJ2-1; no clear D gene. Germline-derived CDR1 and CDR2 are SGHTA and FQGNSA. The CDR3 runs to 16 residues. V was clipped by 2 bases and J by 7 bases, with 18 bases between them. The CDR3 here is CASSLNRLVESNEQFF. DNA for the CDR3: TGTGCCAGCAGCTTAAATCGTTTGGTGGAATCAAATGAGCAGTTCTTC. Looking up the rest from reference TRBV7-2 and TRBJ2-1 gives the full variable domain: GAGVSQSPSNKVTEKGKDVELRCDPISGHTALYWYRQSLGQGLEFLIYFQGNSAPDKSGLPSDRFSAERTGGSVSTLTIQRTQQEDSAVYLCASSLNRLVESNEQFFGPGTRLTVL.

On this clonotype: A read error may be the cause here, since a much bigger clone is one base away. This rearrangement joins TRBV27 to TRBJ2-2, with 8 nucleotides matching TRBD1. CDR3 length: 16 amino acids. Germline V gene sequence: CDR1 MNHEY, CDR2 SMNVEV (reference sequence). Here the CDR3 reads CAISLWTGRNTGELFF. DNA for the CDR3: TGTGCCATCAGTTTATGGACAGGGCGGAACACCGGGGAGCTGTTTTTT.

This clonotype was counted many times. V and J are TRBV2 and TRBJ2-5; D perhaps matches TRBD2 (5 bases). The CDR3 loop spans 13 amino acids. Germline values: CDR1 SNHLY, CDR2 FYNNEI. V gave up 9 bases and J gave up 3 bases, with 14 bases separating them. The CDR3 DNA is TGTGCCAGTCTTGGCGGGTCGAAAGAGACCCAGTACTTC. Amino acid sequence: CASLGGSKETQYF.

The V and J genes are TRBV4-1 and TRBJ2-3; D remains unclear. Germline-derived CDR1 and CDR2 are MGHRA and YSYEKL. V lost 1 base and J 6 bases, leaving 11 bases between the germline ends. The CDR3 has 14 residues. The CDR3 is CASSQVGTIDTQYF. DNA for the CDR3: TGCGCCAGCAGCCAAGTAGGCACTATTGATACGCAGTATTTT.

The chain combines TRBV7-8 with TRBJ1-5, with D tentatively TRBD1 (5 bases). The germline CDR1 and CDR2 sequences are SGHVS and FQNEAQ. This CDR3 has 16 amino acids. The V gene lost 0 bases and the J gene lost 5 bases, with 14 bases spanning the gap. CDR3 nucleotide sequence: TGTGCCAGCAGCTTAGCTGGGTGGGGCGGGGATCAGCCCCAGCATTTT. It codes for CASSLAGWGGDQPQHF.

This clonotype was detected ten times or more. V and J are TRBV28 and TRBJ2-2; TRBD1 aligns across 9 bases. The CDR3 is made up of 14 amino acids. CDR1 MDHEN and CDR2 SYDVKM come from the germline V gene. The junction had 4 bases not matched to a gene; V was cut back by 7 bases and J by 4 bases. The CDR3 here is CASKQDRGTGELFF. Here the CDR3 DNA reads TGTGCCAGCAAACAGGACAGGGGCACCGGGGAGCTGTTTTTT.

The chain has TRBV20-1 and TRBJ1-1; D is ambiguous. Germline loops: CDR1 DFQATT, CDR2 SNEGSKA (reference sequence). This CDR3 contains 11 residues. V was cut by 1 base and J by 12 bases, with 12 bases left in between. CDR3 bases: TGCAGTGCTAGAGGAACGGGCCGGACTTTCTTT. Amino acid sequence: CSARGTGRTFF.

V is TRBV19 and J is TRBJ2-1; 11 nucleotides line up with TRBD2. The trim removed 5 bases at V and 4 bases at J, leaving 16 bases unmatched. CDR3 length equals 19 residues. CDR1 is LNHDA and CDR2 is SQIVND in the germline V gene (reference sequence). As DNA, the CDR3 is TGTGCCAGTAGTGTTTCTCGACTAGCGGGGACGACGCAATACAATGAGCAGTTCTTC. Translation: CASSVSRLAGTTQYNEQFF. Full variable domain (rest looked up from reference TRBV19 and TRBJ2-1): DGGITQSPKYLFRKEGQNVTLSCEQNLNHDAMYWYRQDPGQGLRLIYYSQIVNDFQKGDIAEGYSVSREKKESFPLTVTSAQKNPTAFYLCASSVSRLAGTTQYNEQFFGPGTRLTVL.

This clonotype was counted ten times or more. The CDR3 region is CASRRGGLADKNIQYF. The DNA for the CDR3 is TGTGCCAGCCGAAGGGGGGGACTAGCGGATAAAAACATTCAGTACTTC. J is TRBJ2-4 and V is TRBV28; 11 nucleotides match TRBD2. The CDR3 consists of 16 residues. Losses at the gene ends were 8 bases for V and 4 bases for J; bases not matched to a gene: 10. The germline gives CDR1 MDHEN, CDR2 SYDVKM.

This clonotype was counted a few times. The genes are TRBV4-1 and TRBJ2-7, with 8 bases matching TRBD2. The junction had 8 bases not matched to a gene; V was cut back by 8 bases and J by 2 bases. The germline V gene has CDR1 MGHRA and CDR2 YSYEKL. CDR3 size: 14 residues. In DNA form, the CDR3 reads TGCGCCAGCGCGTCGGGAGGGCCCCCCTACGAGCAGTACTTC. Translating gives CASASGGPPYEQYF.

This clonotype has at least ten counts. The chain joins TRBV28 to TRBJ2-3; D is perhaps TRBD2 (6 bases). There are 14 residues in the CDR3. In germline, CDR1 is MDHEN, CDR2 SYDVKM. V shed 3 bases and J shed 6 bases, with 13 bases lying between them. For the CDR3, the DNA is TGTGCCAGCAGTTTTGGGGGGTCGGGGGATACGCAGTATTTT. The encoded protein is CASSFGGSGDTQYF.

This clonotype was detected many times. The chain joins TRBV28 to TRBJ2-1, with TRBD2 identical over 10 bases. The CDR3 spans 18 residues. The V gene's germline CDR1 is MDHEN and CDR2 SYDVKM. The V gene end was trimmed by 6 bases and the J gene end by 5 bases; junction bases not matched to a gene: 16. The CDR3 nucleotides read TGTGCCAGCAGCCCGGGACTAGCGAAAAGGGCCCGGGACAATGAGCAGTTCTTC. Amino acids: CASSPGLAKRARDNEQFF.

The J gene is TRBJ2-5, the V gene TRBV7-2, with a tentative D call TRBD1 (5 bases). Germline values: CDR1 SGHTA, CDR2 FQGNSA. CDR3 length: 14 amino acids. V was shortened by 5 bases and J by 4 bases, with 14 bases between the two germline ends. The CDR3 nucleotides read TGTGCCAGCAGCAAACGACAGAGCGCAGAGACCCAGTACTTC. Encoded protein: CASSKRQSAETQYF.

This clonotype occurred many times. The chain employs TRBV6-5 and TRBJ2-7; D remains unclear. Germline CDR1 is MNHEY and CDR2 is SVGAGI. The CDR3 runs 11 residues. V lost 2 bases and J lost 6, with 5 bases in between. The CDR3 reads CASSYGVEQYF. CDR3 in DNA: TGTGCCAGCAGTTACGGGGTCGAGCAGTACTTC.

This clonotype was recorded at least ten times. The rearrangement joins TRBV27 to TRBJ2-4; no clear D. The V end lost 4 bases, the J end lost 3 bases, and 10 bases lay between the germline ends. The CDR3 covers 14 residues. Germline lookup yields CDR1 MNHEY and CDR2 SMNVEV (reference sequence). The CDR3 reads CASSSGSVKNIQYF. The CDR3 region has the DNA TGTGCCAGCAGTTCCGGCTCTGTCAAAAACATTCAGTACTTC.

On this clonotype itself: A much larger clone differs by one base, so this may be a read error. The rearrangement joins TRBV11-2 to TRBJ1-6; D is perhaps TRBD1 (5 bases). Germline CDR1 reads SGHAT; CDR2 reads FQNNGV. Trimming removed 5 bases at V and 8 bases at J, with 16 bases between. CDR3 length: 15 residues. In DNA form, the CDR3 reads TGTGCCAGCAGCCAAGCAGCGGAAGGGGATTCACCCCTCCACTTT. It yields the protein CASSQAAEGDSPLHF.

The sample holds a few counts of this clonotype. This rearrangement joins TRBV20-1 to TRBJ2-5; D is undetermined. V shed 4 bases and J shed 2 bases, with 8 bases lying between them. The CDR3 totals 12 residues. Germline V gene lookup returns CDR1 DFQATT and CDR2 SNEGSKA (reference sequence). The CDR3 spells CSAMEIQETQYF. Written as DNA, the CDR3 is TGCAGTGCTATGGAAATTCAAGAGACCCAGTACTTC.

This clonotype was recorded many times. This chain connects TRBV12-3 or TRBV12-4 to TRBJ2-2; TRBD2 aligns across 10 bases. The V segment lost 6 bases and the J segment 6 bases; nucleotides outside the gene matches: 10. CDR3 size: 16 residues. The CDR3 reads CASRQVDSGRSGELFF. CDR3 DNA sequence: TGTGCCAGCAGACAGGTTGATAGCGGGAGGTCCGGGGAGCTGTTTTTT.

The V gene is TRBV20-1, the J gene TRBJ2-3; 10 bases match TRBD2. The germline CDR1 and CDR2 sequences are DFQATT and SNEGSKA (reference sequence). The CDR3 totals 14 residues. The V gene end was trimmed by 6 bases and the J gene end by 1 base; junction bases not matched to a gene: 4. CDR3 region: CSAPSGRGTDTQYF. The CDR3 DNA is TGCAGTGCCCCGAGCGGGAGGGGCACAGATACGCAGTATTTT.